This TCR beta chain was observed in a study of blood T cell repertoires in COVID-19. Looking at the study overall: The analysed material was cDNA or gDNA that came from T cells, B-cell-depleted T cells, or PBMCs.

Original handling: Estimation of nucleated cell counts was performed using reference gene primer amplification. Assay used: immunoSEQ multiplex PCR; TCRdb lists only in-frame clones, some missing. The V and J calls and clone size come from that table; D and trimming were worked out from the DNA. The sample gives approximately 270,000 clones, 80% to 90% of which show up once; 1.5% to 2% is in the top ten. The study drew participants aged roughly 18 to 95 years from roughly 25 US areas. The germline gives CDR1 DFQATT, CDR2 SNEGSKA (reference sequence). The junction had 17 bases not matched to a gene; V was cut back by 3 bases and J by 5 bases. The CDR3 loop spans 17 amino acids.

The chain has TRBV20-1 and TRBJ2-3, with 7 bases aligning to TRBD2. The sequence was collected from a woman between 50 and 59 years old who had recovered from COVID-19. Material for sequencing was PBMCs or T cells enriched from blood (not recorded which). CDR3 sequence: CSASHRPGLVSRDTQYF. DNA of the CDR3: TGCAGTGCTAGTCATCGCCCAGGACTAGTTTCCAGAGATACGCAGTATTTT.